These T cell receptor beta chains were read from a single sample in a study of blood T cell repertoires in COVID-19. Produced via immunoSEQ multiplex PCR; TCRdb's table is partial and in-frame only. The sample includes about 440,000 clones, nearly 90% of them seen just once. The specimen sequenced was PBMCs or T cells enriched from blood (not recorded which). These receptors all come from a woman aged 18-29 years with acute COVID-19. Each CDR3 is given with its conserved first and last residue. Each record gives: D gene, CDR3 length, clone size, V gene, J gene, CDR3 protein, CDR3 DNA. A D gene is named only where the DNA matches it firmly. Clone size is given for some rows only: seen once, a few or many times, or a class if the clone is expanded.

>TRBD2|17|.|TRBV7-6|TRBJ2-1
CASSSESLAGPFNEQFF
TGTGCCAGCAGCTCCGAGAGTCTAGCGGGTCCTTTCAATGAGCAGTTCTTC
>TRBD1|15|.|TRBV28|TRBJ1-1
CASSPGSTGGTEAFF
TGTGCCAGCAGCCCCGGGTCGACAGGGGGCACTGAAGCTTTCTTT
>TRBD2|15|.|TRBV9|TRBJ2-3
CASSVASGLTDTQYF
TGTGCCAGCAGCGTAGCTAGCGGACTCACAGATACGCAGTATTTT
>TRBD2|15|few|TRBV5-8|TRBJ2-4
CASSKRLGGINIQYF
TGTGCCAGCAGCAAACGCCTGGGAGGGATAAACATTCAGTACTTC
>.|13|.|TRBV7-2|TRBJ2-7
CASSTPATSEQYF
TGTGCCAGCAGCACTCCCGCGACTAGCGAGCAGTACTTC
>.|16|.|TRBV6-1|TRBJ1-3
CASSGRQQISGNTIYF
TGTGCCAGCAGTGGTCGACAGCAAATCTCTGGAAACACCATATATTTT
>.|15|.|TRBV4-3|TRBJ2-1
CASSQDAGGYNEQFF
TGCGCCAGCAGCCAAGACGCCGGGGGCTACAATGAGCAGTTCTTC
>.|12|.|TRBV28|TRBJ2-7
CASSFSTYEQYF
TGTGCCAGCAGTTTCTCTACCTACGAGCAGTACTTC
>.|12|.|TRBV5-8|TRBJ1-6
CASQGMNSPLHF
TGTGCCAGCCAGGGTATGAATTCACCCCTCCACTTT
>.|18|.|TRBV9|TRBJ2-1
CASSVEPGAPSSYNEQFF
TGTGCCAGCAGCGTAGAGCCTGGGGCCCCGAGCTCCTACAATGAGCAGTTCTTC
>.|13|.|TRBV19|TRBJ2-2
CASMPLPTGELFF
TGTGCCAGTATGCCCCTACCCACCGGGGAGCTGTTTTTT
>TRBD2|14|once|TRBV29-1|TRBJ2-3
CSVERGGRTDTQYF
TGCAGCGTTGAGCGGGGCGGGAGAACAGATACGCAGTATTTT
>.|15|.|TRBV28|TRBJ2-2
CATRWGGPGTGELFF
TGTGCCACAAGGTGGGGGGGCCCGGGCACCGGGGAGCTGTTTTTT
>TRBD1|14|.|TRBV19|TRBJ2-1
CASSPDRGINEQFF
TGTGCCAGTAGTCCGGACAGGGGAATCAATGAGCAGTTCTTC
>.|18|.|TRBV21-1|TRBJ2-7
CASTYWTSGRIIRYEQYF
TGTGCCAGCACGTATTGGACTAGCGGGAGAATTATTCGTTACGAGCAGTACTTC
>.|13|.|TRBV6-6|TRBJ2-7
CASSYLGDTEQYF
TGTGCCAGCAGTTACCTTGGGGACACGGAGCAGTACTTC
>TRBD1|15|.|TRBV5-6|TRBJ1-5
CASSLGQGAGQPQHF
TGTGCCAGCAGCTTGGGACAGGGGGCGGGACAGCCCCAGCATTTT
>.|12|.|TRBV12-3/TRBV12-4|TRBJ2-7
CASSLDLAKQYF
TGTGCCAGCAGTCTCGATTTAGCAAAGCAGTACTTC
>TRBD2|18|.|TRBV4-3|TRBJ2-4
CASSQDRSAGVAKNIQYF
TGCGCCAGCAGCCAAGATCGGTCGGCGGGGGTAGCCAAAAACATTCAGTACTTC
>TRBD1|14|few|TRBV2|TRBJ1-1
CASGTGQMNTEAFF
TGTGCCAGCGGGACAGGGCAAATGAACACTGAAGCTTTCTTT
>.|12|.|TRBV3-1/TRBV3-2|TRBJ1-6
CASSQGRLALHF
TGTGCCAGCAGCCAGGGGCGTTTGGCCCTCCACTTT
>.|17|.|TRBV5-1|TRBJ1-3
CASSLAPGSVTGNTIYF
TGCGCCAGCAGCTTGGCCCCTGGAAGCGTCACTGGAAACACCATATATTTT
>.|15|.|TRBV11-2|TRBJ2-1
CASSKGGGVRNEQFF
TGTGCCAGCAGCAAAGGGGGGGGCGTTAGGAATGAGCAGTTCTTC